This TCR beta chain appears in the sequencing data of a study of blood T cell repertoires in COVID-19. Looking at the study overall: In each case, the material was cDNA or gDNA derived from T cells, B-cell-depleted T cells, or PBMCs.

Profiled with immunoSEQ multiplex PCR; TCRdb holds only in-frame clones, not every one. The top ten hold roughly 5.5% of the sample, which has 100,000 to 150,000 clones, around 82% seen once. The germline gives CDR1 SGHVS, CDR2 FQNEAQ. The CDR3 runs to 18 residues. V was pared by 5 bases and J by 1 base, with 6 bases of the junction left unmatched. Sequencing input: peripheral blood. This clonotype was obtained from a man aged 80 or over with active or convalescent COVID-19. The genes are TRBV7-8 and TRBJ2-6, with 12 bases matching TRBD1. Here the CDR3 reads CASSPWDRGLSGANVLTF. The CDR3 region has the DNA TGTGCCAGCAGCCCATGGGACAGGGGGCTTTCTGGGGCCAACGTCCTGACTTTC.